This T cell receptor beta chain came from a study of T cells in Graves' hyperthyroidism and ophthalmopathy. The authors deemed Graves' hyperthyroidism stable absent ophthalmopathy progression within 18 months. The V gene's germline CDR1 is SNHLY and CDR2 FYNNEI. The CDR3 is made up of 15 amino acids. Trimming removed 3 bases from V and 3 bases from J, with 14 bases in between. This clonotype came up many times. RNA transcripts served as the template for amplifying TCR beta CDR3 regions. The HTBI set primed first-round TCR CDR3 RT-PCR. TCRdb processed the multiplex PCR reads anew with MiXCR; each CDR3 protein has one entry. The sample has about 480,000 distinct CDR3 sequences; approximately 15% are singletons.

This sequence was found in a woman between 18 and 29 years old with Graves' hyperthyroidism. The chain joins TRBV2 to TRBJ1-1, with a weak D call TRBD1 (5 bases). Sequencing was done on a sample of blood. In DNA form, the CDR3 reads TGTGCCAGCAGTGATAGGGCGGGGGAGGACACTGAAGCTTTCTTT. It codes for CASSDRAGEDTEAFF.